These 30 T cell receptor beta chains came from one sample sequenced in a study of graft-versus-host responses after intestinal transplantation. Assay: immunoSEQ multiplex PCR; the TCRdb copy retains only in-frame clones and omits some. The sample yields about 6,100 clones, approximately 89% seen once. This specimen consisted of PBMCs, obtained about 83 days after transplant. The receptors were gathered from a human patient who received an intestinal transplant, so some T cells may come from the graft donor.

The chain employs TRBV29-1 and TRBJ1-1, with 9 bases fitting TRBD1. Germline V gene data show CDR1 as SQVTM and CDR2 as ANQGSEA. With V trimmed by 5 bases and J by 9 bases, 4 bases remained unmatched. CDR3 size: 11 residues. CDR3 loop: CSVLQGAQAFF. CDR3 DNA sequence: TGCAGCGTTTTACAGGGGGCGCAAGCTTTCTTT.

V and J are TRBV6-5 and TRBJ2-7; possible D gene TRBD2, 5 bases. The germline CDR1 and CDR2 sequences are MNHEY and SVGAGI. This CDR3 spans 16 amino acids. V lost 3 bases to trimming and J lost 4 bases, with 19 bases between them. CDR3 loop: CASSYVLSGSAYEQYF. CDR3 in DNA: TGTGCCAGCAGTTATGTACTCTCGGGGTCAGCTTACGAGCAGTACTTC.

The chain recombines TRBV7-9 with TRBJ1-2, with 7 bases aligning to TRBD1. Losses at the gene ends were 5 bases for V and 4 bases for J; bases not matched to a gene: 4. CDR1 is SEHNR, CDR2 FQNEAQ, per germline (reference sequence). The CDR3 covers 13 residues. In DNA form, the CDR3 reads TGTGCCAGCAGCACTCGGACAGGCTATGGCTACACCTTC. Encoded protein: CASSTRTGYGYTF.

The CDR3 DNA is TGTGCCAGCAGCCAAGAAAAGGGACAGCTCAATCAGCCCCAGCATTTT. It is translated as CASSQEKGQLNQPQHF. V is TRBV4-2 and J is TRBJ1-5; 7 nucleotides line up with TRBD1. CDR1 and CDR2 from the germline V gene are LGHNA and YNFKEQ. This CDR3 is 16 amino acids long. The J segment lost 3 bases and the V segment lost 0 bases, leaving 5 bases of the junction unmatched.

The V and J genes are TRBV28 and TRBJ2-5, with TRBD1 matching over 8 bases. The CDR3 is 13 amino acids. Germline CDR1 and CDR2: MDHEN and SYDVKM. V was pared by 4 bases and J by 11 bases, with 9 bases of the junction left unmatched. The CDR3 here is CASSSGGLGEQYF. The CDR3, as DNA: TGTGCCAGCAGTTCAGGGGGCCTGGGGGAGCAGTACTTC.

CDR3 nucleotides: TGTGCCAGCAGCGTCGCTAGCGGGGGACCAAATGAGCAGTTCTTC. Translating it yields CASSVASGGPNEQFF. J is TRBJ2-1 and V is TRBV9, with 10 bases identical to TRBD2. Trimming removed 2 bases from V and 7 bases from J; junction bases left unmatched: 6. The CDR3 runs to 15 residues. The germline gives CDR1 SGDLS, CDR2 YYNGEE.

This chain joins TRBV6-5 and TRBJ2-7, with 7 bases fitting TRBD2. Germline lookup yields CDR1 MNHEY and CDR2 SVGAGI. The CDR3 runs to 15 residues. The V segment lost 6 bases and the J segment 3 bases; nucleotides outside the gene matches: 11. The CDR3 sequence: CASSIAGGGSYEQYV. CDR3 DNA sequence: TGTGCCAGCAGCATTGCTGGGGGGGGGAGCTACGAGCAGTACGTC.

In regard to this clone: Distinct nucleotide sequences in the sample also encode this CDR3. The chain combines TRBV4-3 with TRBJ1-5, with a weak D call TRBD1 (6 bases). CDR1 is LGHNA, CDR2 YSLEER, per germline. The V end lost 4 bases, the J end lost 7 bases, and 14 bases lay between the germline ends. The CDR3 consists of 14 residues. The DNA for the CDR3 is TGCGCCAGCAGCCCGGGGGGCCGGGTACAGCCCCAGCATTTT. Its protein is CASSPGGRVQPQHF.

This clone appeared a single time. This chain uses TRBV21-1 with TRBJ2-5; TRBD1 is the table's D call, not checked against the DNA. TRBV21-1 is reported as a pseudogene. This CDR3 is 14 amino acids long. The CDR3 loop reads CASSQGVKQETQYF. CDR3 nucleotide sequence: TGTGCCAGCAGCCAGGGGGTAAAGCAAGAGACCCAGTACTTC.

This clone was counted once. The CDR3 region is CASKRDPTSGRAGELFF. CDR3 coding DNA: TGTGCCAGTAAGAGGGATCCGACTAGCGGGAGGGCCGGGGAGCTGTTTTTT. V gene TRBV19 combines with J gene TRBJ2-2, with 14 bases lining up with TRBD2. CDR1 is LNHDA and CDR2 is SQIVND in the germline V gene (reference sequence). The CDR3 runs to 17 residues. The J segment lost 6 bases and the V segment lost 7 bases, leaving 10 bases of the junction unmatched.

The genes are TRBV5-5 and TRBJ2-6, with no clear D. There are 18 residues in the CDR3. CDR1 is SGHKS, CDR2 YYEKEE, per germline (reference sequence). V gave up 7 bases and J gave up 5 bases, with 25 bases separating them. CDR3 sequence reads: CASLIGQSTQSRANVLTF. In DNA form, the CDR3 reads TGTGCCAGCCTAATTGGTCAATCCACACAAAGTCGGGCCAACGTCCTGACTTTC.

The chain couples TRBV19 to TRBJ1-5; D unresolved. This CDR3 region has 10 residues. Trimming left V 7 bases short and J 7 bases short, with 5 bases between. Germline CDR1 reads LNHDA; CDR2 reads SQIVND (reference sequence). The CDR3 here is CASNFQPQHF. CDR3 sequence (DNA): TGTGCCAGTAATTTCCAGCCCCAGCATTTT.

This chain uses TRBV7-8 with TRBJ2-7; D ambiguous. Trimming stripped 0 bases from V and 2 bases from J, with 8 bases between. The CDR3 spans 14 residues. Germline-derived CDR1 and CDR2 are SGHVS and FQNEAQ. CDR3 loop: CASSLAGPPYEQYV. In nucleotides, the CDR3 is TGTGCCAGCAGCTTAGCAGGGCCCCCCTACGAGCAGTACGTC.

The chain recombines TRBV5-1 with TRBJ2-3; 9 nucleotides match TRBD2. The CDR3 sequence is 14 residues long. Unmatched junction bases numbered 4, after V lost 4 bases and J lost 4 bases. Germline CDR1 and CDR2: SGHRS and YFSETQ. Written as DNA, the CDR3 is TGCGCCAGCAGCCGCGGGGGGGAGGCAGATACGCAGTATTTT. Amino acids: CASSRGGEADTQYF.

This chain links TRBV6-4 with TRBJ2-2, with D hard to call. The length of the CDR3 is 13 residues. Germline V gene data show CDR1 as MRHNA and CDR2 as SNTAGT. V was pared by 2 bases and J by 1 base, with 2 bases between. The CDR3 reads CASSDGNTGELFF. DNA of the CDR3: TGTGCCAGCAGTGACGGGAACACCGGGGAGCTGTTTTTT.

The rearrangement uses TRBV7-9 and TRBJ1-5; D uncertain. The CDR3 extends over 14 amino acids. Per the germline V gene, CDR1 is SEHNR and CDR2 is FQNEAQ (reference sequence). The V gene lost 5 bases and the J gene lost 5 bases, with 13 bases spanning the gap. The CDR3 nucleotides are TGTGCCAGCAGCCCCCCTGGAGGGCATCAGCCCCAGCATTTT. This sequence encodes CASSPPGGHQPQHF.

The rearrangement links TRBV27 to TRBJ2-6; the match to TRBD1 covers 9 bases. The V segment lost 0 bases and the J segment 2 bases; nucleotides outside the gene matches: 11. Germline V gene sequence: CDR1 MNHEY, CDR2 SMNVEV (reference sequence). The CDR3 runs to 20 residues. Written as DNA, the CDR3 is TGTGCCAGCAGTTTATCAGCCGGGACAGGGTGGGTGACTGGGGCCAACGTCCTGACTTTC. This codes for CASSLSAGTGWVTGANVLTF.

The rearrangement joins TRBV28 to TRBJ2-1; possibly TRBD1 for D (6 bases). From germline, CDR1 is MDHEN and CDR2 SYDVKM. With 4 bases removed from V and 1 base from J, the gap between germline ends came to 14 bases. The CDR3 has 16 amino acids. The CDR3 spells CASSSAKRGSYNEQFF. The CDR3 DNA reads TGTGCCAGCAGTTCCGCAAAAAGGGGGTCCTACAATGAGCAGTTCTTC.

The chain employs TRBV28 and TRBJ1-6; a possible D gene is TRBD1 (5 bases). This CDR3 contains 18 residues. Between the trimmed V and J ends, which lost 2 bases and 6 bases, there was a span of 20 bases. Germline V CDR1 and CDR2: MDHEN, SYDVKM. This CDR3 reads CASSLTRDHWGVNSPLHF. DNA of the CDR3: TGTGCCAGCAGTTTAACCCGCGACCACTGGGGGGTTAATTCACCCCTCCACTTT. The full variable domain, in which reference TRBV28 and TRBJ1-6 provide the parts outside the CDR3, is DVKVTQSSRYLVKRTGEKVFLECVQDMDHENMFWYRQDPGLGLRLIYFSYDVKMKEKGDIPEGYSVSREKKERFSLILESASTNQTSMYLCASSLTRDHWGVNSPLHFGNGTRLTVT.

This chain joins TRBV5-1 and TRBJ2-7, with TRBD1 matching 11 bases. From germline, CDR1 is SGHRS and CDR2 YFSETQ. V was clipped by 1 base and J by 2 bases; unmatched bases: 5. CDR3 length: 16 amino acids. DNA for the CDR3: TGCGCCAGCAGCTTGCCAGGACAGGGGGCTCCCTACGAGCAGTACTTC. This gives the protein CASSLPGQGAPYEQYF.

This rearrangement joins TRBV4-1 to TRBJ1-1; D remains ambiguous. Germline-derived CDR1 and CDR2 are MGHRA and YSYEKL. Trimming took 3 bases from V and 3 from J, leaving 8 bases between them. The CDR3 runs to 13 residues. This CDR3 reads CASSHPGDTEAFF. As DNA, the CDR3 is TGCGCCAGCAGCCACCCGGGAGACACTGAAGCTTTCTTT.

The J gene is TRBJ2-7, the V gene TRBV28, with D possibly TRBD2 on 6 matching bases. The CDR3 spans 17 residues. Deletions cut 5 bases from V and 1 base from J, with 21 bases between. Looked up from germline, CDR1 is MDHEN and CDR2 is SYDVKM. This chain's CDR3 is CASSTTPRLGSSYEQYF. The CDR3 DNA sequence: TGTGCCAGCAGTACCACACCCAGACTAGGTTCATCCTACGAGCAGTACTTC.

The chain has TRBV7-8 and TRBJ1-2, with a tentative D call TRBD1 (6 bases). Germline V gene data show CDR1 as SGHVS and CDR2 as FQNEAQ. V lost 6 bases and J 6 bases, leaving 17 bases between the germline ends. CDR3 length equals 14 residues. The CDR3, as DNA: TGTGCCAGCAGAACCCGGGACACCATCGATGGCTACACCTTC. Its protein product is CASRTRDTIDGYTF.

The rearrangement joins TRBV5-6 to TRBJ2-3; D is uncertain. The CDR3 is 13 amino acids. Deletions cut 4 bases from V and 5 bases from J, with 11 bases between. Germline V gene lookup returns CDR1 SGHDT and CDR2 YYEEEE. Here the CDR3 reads CASSIGPKDTQYF. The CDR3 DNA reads TGTGCCAGCAGCATTGGACCTAAAGATACGCAGTATTTT. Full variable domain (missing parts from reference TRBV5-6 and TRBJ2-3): DAGVTQSPTHLIKTRGQQVTLRCSPKSGHDTVSWYQQALGQGPQFIFQYYEEEERQRGNFPDRFSGHQFPNYSSELNVNALLLGDSALYLCASSIGPKDTQYFGPGTRLTVL.

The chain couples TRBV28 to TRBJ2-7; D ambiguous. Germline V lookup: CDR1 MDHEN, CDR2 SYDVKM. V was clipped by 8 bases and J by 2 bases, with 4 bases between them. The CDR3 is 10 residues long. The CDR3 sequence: CASGAYEQYF. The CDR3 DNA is TGTGCCAGCGGGGCCTACGAGCAGTACTTC.

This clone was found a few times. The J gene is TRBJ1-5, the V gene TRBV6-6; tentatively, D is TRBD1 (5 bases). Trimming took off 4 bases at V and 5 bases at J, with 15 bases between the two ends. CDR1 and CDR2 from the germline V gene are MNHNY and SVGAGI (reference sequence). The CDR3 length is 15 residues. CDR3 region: CASSSVAGGYQPQHF. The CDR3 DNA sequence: TGTGCCAGCAGTTCCGTCGCGGGGGGGTATCAGCCCCAGCATTTT.

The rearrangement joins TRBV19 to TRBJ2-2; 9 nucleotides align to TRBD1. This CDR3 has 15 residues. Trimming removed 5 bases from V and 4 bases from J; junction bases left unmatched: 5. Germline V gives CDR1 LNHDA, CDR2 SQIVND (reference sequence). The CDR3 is CASSRDRVITGELFF. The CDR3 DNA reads TGTGCCAGTAGTCGGGACAGGGTCATCACCGGGGAGCTGTTTTTT.

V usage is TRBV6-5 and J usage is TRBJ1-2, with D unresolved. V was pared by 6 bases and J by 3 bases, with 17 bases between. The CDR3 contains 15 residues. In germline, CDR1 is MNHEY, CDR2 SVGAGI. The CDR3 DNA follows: TGTGCCAGCAGCGCGGACCCCTGGCAGGACTATGGCTACACCTTC. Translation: CASSADPWQDYGYTF.

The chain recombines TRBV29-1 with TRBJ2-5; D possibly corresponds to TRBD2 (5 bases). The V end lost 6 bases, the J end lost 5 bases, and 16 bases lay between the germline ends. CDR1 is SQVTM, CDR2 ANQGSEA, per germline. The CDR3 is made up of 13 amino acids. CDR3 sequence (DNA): TGCAGCGTCTATGCTATGGGCGGGGAGACCCAGTACTTC. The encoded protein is CSVYAMGGETQYF.

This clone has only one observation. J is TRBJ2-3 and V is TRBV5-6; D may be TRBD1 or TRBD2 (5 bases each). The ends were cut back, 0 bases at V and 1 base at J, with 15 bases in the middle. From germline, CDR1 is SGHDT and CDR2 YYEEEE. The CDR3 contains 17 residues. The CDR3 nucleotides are TGTGCCAGCAGCTTGGCCCCGCCGATGGGGGGCACAGATACGCAGTATTTT. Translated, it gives CASSLAPPMGGTDTQYF. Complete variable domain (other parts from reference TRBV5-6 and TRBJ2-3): DAGVTQSPTHLIKTRGQQVTLRCSPKSGHDTVSWYQQALGQGPQFIFQYYEEEERQRGNFPDRFSGHQFPNYSSELNVNALLLGDSALYLCASSLAPPMGGTDTQYFGPGTRLTVL.